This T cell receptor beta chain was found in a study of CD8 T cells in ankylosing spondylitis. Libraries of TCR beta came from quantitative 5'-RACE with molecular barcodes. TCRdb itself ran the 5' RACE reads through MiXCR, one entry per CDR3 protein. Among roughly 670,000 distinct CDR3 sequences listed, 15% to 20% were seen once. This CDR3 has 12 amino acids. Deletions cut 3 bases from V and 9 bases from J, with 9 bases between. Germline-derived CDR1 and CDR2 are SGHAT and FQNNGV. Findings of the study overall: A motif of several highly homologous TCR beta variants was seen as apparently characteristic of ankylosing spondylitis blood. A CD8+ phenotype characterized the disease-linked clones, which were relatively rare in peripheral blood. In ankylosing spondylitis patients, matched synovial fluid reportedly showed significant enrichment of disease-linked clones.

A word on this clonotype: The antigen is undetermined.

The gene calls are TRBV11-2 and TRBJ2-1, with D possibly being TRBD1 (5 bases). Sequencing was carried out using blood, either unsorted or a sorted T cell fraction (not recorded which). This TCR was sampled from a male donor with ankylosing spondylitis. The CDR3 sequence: CASSFKGLEQFF. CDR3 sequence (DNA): TGTGCCAGCAGCTTCAAGGGGCTTGAGCAGTTCTTC.